A single T cell receptor beta chain is shown here with its context. The target antigen is unknown. This sample stems from a study of naive and memory T cell subsets. Study observations and caveats: Especially in CD8 cells, naive repertoires contained a few larger clonotypes, possibly CD45RA-re-expressing memory cells.

The germline gives CDR1 SGHKS, CDR2 YYEKEE (reference sequence). The V and J ends lost 2 bases and 4 bases respectively, with 4 bases between them. The CDR3 is 11 amino acids. The beta constant-region primer was an equimolar mix of two oligonucleotides covering TRBC1 and TRBC2. Nested alpha and beta constant-region primers with the SP2 primer drove four PCR rounds on ligated cDNA. TCRdb itself ran the UMI-ligation and nested PCR reads through MiXCR, one entry per CDR3 protein. In the table there are some 150,000 distinct CDR3 sequences, about 17% of which are singletons. Separate alpha and beta amplification began at the second PCR step. Four subsets defined by CD45RA and CD27 were sorted after CD3, CD4, CD8 and live/dead staining.

The TCR sequence derives from a human donor in good health. The J gene is TRBJ2-7, the V gene TRBV5-5; D is uncertain. Sequencing was done on a sample of naive CD4+ T cells from blood. CDR3 sequence (DNA): TGTGCCAGCAGCTTTGAGTACGAGCAGTACTTC. It yields the protein CASSFEYEQYF.